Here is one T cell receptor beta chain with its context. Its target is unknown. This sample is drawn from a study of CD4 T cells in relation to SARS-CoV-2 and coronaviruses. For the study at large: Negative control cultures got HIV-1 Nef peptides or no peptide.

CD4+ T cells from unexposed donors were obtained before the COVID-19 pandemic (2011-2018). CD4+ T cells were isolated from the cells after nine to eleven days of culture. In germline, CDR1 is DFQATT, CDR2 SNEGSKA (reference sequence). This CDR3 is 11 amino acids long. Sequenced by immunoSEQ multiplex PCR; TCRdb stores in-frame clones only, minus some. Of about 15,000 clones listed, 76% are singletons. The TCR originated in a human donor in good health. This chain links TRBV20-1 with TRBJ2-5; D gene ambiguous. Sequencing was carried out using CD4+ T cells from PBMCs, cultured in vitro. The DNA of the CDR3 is TGCGTGATACCTGGGGAAGAGACCCAGTACTTC. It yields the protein CVIPGEETQYF.